Sequencing of this T cell receptor (beta chain) was carried out in a study of shared clonotypes between healthy human individuals. As for the study in general: A few men and a couple of women, aged 18 to 49, were donors.

TCRdb keeps only in-frame clones here, not all; method: immunoSEQ multiplex PCR. This table has approximately 640,000 clones, about three quarters appearing once. Whole-study results and caveats: The donor pool, a small one, limited the genetic and exposure-history diversity represented.

The CDR3 length is 16 residues. V lost 5 bases to trimming and J lost 2 bases; unmatched junction nucleotides: 5. Germline V gives CDR1 MNHNY, CDR2 SVGAGI (reference sequence). Both subsets, CD45RA+ naive and CD45RA-negative memory, were split from the CD4+ cells. This clone occurred a few times. Antigen: not known. The sequence derives from a young woman in good health. Material: memory CD4+ T cells sorted from blood. Subset reported: CD45RA-negative fraction. The V call is TRBV6-6, the J call TRBJ2-7; TRBD2 aligns across 14 bases. CDR3 sequence: CASSHPGLAGAYEQYF. Here the CDR3 DNA reads TGTGCCAGCAGTCACCCGGGACTAGCGGGGGCCTACGAGCAGTACTTC.